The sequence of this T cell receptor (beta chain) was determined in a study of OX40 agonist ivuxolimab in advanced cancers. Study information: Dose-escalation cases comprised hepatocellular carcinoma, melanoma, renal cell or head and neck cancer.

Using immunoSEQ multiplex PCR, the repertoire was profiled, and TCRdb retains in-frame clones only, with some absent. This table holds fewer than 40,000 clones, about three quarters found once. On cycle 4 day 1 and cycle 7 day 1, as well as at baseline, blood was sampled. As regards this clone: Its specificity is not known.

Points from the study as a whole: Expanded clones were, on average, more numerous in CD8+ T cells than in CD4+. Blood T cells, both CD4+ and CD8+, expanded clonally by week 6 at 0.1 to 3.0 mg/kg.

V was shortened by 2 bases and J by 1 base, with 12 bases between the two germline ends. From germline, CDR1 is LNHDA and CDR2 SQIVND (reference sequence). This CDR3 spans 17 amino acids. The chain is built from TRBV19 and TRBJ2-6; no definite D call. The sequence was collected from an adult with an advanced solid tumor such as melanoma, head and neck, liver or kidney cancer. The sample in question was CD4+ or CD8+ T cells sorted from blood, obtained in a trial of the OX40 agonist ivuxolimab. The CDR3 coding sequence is TGTGCCAGTAGTATACAGACTCTAACTTCTGGGGCCAACGTCCTGACTTTC. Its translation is CASSIQTLTSGANVLTF.